Detailed here is one T cell receptor (beta chain). What it recognizes is unknown. The data are from a study of shared clonotypes between healthy human individuals. Study-wide results and limits: Measured sharing among donors was expected to vary with sequencing depth. Between a handful of donors, naive CD4 clonotypes were shared at a level of about 5%.

The repertoire was sequenced with immunoSEQ multiplex PCR; TCRdb's copy has only in-frame clones and lacks some. Here the sample spans around 1.1 million clones, roughly 80% being singletons. Input material: memory CD4+ T cells from PBMCs. Sample subset: CD45RA-negative fraction. This receptor was identified in a young man in good health. Some clones in this sample may be carry-over from other donors' samples.

CDR3 sequence (DNA): TGCAGCGTTGTAGGGGATCAAGAGACCCAGTACTTC. This translates into CSVVGDQETQYF. This sequence joins TRBV29-1 and TRBJ2-5, with D perhaps matching TRBD1 (5 bases). With 4 bases removed from V and 2 bases from J, the gap between germline ends came to 8 bases. CDR3 length: 12 amino acids. The germline V gene has CDR1 SQVTM and CDR2 ANQGSEA. Based on the CDR3 plus reference TRBV29-1 and TRBJ2-5, the full variable domain is SAVISQKPSRDICQRGTSLTIQCQVDSQVTMMFWYRQQPGQSLTLIATANQGSEATYESGFVIDKFPISRPNLTFSTLTVSNMSPEDSSIYLCSVVGDQETQYFGPGTRLLVL.